One sample yielded the 30 T cell receptor beta chains listed below, sequenced in a study of blood T cell repertoires in COVID-19. TCRdb keeps only in-frame clones here, not all; method: immunoSEQ multiplex PCR. Here the sample spans roughly 79,000 clones, roughly 85% being singletons. Specimen: peripheral blood. These receptors were obtained from a woman of 80 years or more with active or convalescent COVID-19.

The rearrangement links TRBV7-9 to TRBJ2-1; 12 nucleotides match TRBD2. The V gene end was trimmed by 5 bases and the J gene end by 6 bases; junction bases not matched to a gene: 5. Germline assignment: CDR1 SEHNR and CDR2 FQNEAQ (reference sequence). CDR3 length equals 15 residues. The CDR3 is CASSPPGLAGNEQFF. In nucleotides, the CDR3 is TGTGCCAGCAGCCCCCCGGGACTAGCGGGCAATGAGCAGTTCTTC.

This clone has just a few counts. The chain is built from TRBV5-6 and TRBJ1-3, with 8 bases that match TRBD1. The CDR3 runs to 17 residues. V trimming: 4 bases; J trimming: 1 base; junction bases outside the gene matches: 10. The germline CDR1 and CDR2 sequences are SGHDT and YYEEEE. The CDR3 DNA reads TGTGCCAGCAGCCAGGCGGGACAGGTTATGTCTGGAAACACCATATATTTT. Residues: CASSQAGQVMSGNTIYF.

V is TRBV6-5 and J is TRBJ2-5; weak D call: TRBD1 (7 bases). The CDR3 loop spans 13 amino acids. V was pared by 7 bases and J by 5 bases, with 14 bases between. Germline V gene lookup returns CDR1 MNHEY and CDR2 SVGAGI. The CDR3 bases are TGTGCCAGCACTCGGAGGGGGCGGGAGACCCAGTACTTC. It encodes CASTRRGRETQYF.

The chain links TRBV19 to TRBJ2-1; 14 positions agree with TRBD2. The V and J ends lost 7 bases and 10 bases, in that order; junction bases with no gene match: 6. The CDR3 totals 14 residues. Germline V CDR1 and CDR2: LNHDA, SQIVND (reference sequence). The CDR3 here is CASIGTSGSWEQFF. CDR3 DNA sequence: TGTGCCAGTATCGGGACTAGCGGGAGCTGGGAGCAGTTCTTC. The full variable domain, rest sourced from reference TRBV19 and TRBJ2-1, is DGGITQSPKYLFRKEGQNVTLSCEQNLNHDAMYWYRQDPGQGLRLIYYSQIVNDFQKGDIAEGYSVSREKKESFPLTVTSAQKNPTAFYLCASIGTSGSWEQFFGPGTRLTVL.

This sequence joins TRBV18 and TRBJ1-2; D remains ambiguous. The CDR3 is 13 amino acids. V was cut by 3 bases and J by 2 bases, with 7 bases left in between. Germline values: CDR1 KGHSH, CDR2 LQKENI. The CDR3 nucleotides read TGTGCCAGCTCACCTGACAAGAACTATGGCTACACCTTC. Translated, it gives CASSPDKNYGYTF.

This clone was seen only a few times. The rearrangement uses TRBV7-2 and TRBJ2-1, with D possibly matching TRBD2 (6 bases). This CDR3 is built from 14 residues. Germline assignment: CDR1 SGHTA and CDR2 FQGNSA. Trimming removed 2 bases from V and 4 bases from J, with 9 bases in between. CDR3 in amino acids: CASSLSGGYNEQFF. CDR3 in DNA: TGTGCCAGCAGCTTATCCGGGGGTTACAATGAGCAGTTCTTC.

The chain uses TRBV7-2 and TRBJ2-5; D is possibly TRBD2 (5 bases). Trimming stripped 7 bases from V and 3 bases from J, with 12 bases between. The CDR3 extends over 13 amino acids. Per germline, CDR1 SGHTA and CDR2 FQGNSA. CDR3: CASTWTAKETQYF. CDR3 nucleotides: TGTGCCAGCACATGGACTGCTAAAGAGACCCAGTACTTC.

This sequence joins TRBV4-1 and TRBJ2-7; a weak D match, TRBD1 (6 bases). CDR3 length: 15 residues. Trimming pared 0 bases from V and 4 bases from J, leaving 13 bases between. Germline CDR1 and CDR2: MGHRA and YSYEKL. The CDR3 nucleotides read TGCGCCAGCAGCCAAGATCCTAGGGGGATTTACGAGCAGTACTTC. The encoded protein is CASSQDPRGIYEQYF.

The rearrangement joins TRBV6-5 to TRBJ1-2; 7 bases match TRBD1. Germline V gene data show CDR1 as MNHEY and CDR2 as SVGAGI. The CDR3 runs 14 residues. Trimming cost V 6 bases and J 4 bases; bases outside gene matches: 8. CDR3 sequence: CASRTQQGLYGYTF. In DNA form, the CDR3 reads TGTGCCAGCAGGACTCAACAGGGGCTCTATGGCTACACCTTC.

This rearrangement joins TRBV18 to TRBJ2-7; 8 bases agree with TRBD1. Germline loops: CDR1 KGHSH, CDR2 LQKENI. This CDR3 has 15 residues. V lost 0 bases and J lost 3; bases outside the gene matches: 4. In DNA form, the CDR3 reads TGTGCCAGCTCACCACCCGGGACAGGACTCTACGAGCAGTACTTC. It is translated as CASSPPGTGLYEQYF.

The rearrangement uses TRBV5-1 and TRBJ2-1; TRBD2 might be the D (7 bases). There are 15 residues in the CDR3. Trimming pared 6 bases from V and 4 bases from J, leaving 17 bases between. Germline CDR1 reads SGHRS; CDR2 reads YFSETQ. The CDR3 sequence is CASTQRDKIYNEQFF. For the CDR3, the DNA is TGCGCCAGCACCCAGCGGGACAAGATATACAATGAGCAGTTCTTC.

This clone was recorded once. CDR3 loop: CASSYSASETDTQYF. The CDR3 DNA is TGTGCCAGCAGTTACTCGGCTAGCGAGACAGATACGCAGTATTTT. V usage is TRBV6-2 or TRBV6-3 and J usage is TRBJ2-3, with D perhaps TRBD2 (6 bases). The V end lost 0 bases, the J end lost 3 bases, and 10 bases lay between the germline ends. The CDR3 runs 15 residues. Per germline, CDR1 MNHEY and CDR2 SVGEGT.

The chain joins TRBV5-1 to TRBJ2-3, with 13 bases matching TRBD2. The V segment lost 4 bases and the J segment 5 bases; nucleotides outside the gene matches: 4. CDR3 length: 15 amino acids. Germline V gives CDR1 SGHRS, CDR2 YFSETQ. The CDR3 loop reads CASSLRLAGGDTQYF. For the CDR3, the DNA is TGCGCCAGCAGCCTCCGACTAGCGGGAGGAGATACGCAGTATTTT.

The chain couples TRBV15 to TRBJ2-1, with TRBD1 matching 8 bases. V lost 4 bases, J lost 7 bases, and 6 bases stayed unmatched. Looked up from germline, CDR1 is LNHNV and CDR2 is YYDKDF (reference sequence). This CDR3 has 14 amino acids. DNA of the CDR3: TGTGCCACCAGCATGGACAGGGAATGGAATGAGCAGTTCTTC. Its protein product is CATSMDREWNEQFF.

This clone came up a few times. The chain joins TRBV6-2 or TRBV6-3 to TRBJ2-7, with D perhaps TRBD1 (8 bases). CDR1 is MNHEY, CDR2 SVGEGT, per germline. Trimming took 5 bases from V and 4 from J, leaving 15 bases between them. The CDR3 is 14 amino acids. The CDR3: CASSLTGGAYEQYF. As DNA, the CDR3 is TGTGCCAGCAGTCTTACAGGGGGGGCATACGAGCAGTACTTC.

The chain employs TRBV6-2 or TRBV6-3 and TRBJ2-6, with TRBD2 matching 7 bases. Germline V lookup: CDR1 MNHEY, CDR2 SVGEGT. The CDR3 is 17 amino acids. Unmatched junction bases numbered 6, after V lost 2 bases and J lost 2 bases. The CDR3: CASSYRGLPPGANVLTF. In DNA form, the CDR3 reads TGTGCCAGCAGTTACAGGGGACTACCACCTGGGGCCAACGTCCTGACTTTC.

This clone was seen a single time. The V gene is TRBV10-3, the J gene TRBJ1-6, with a tentative D call TRBD1 (5 bases). This CDR3 is 15 amino acids long. Germline V gene data show CDR1 as ENHRY and CDR2 as SYGVKD. V shed 4 bases and J shed 3 bases, with 10 bases lying between them. CDR3 bases: TGTGCCATCAGTGCGACAGTGGTCTATAATTCACCCCTCCACTTT. It yields the protein CAISATVVYNSPLHF.

This chain links TRBV7-2 with TRBJ2-3; D is perhaps TRBD1 (5 bases). The V gene lost 1 base and the J gene lost 3 bases, with 8 bases spanning the gap. Germline lookup yields CDR1 SGHTA and CDR2 FQGNSA. The CDR3 length is 14 residues. CDR3 coding DNA: TGTGCCAGCAGCTTAGTGGGGCCGACAGATACGCAGTATTTT. Its protein is CASSLVGPTDTQYF.

This sequence joins TRBV11-2 and TRBJ2-7; a weak D match, TRBD1 (5 bases). Germline assignment: CDR1 SGHAT and CDR2 FQNNGV. CDR3 length equals 15 residues. V gave up 1 base and J gave up 1 base, with 11 bases separating them. The CDR3 bases are TGTGCCAGCAGCTTAGGGGCAGGGAATTCCTACGAGCAGTACTTC. Translating gives CASSLGAGNSYEQYF.

The rearrangement links TRBV14 to TRBJ2-6, with D tentatively TRBD2 (6 bases). V shed 8 bases and J shed 1 base, with 15 bases lying between them. Per germline, CDR1 SGHDN and CDR2 FVKESK. CDR3 length: 16 residues. DNA for the CDR3: TGTGCCAGCTCGCCGGGGGTATCGTCTGGGGCCAACGTCCTGACTTTC. This translates into CASSPGVSSGANVLTF.

The V gene is TRBV28, the J gene TRBJ1-5; D is perhaps TRBD1 (6 bases). The CDR3 sequence is 16 residues long. Per the germline V gene, CDR1 is MDHEN and CDR2 is SYDVKM. Trimming removed 4 bases at V and 6 bases at J, with 19 bases between. CDR3 sequence: CASSSPITGISQPQHF. CDR3 coding DNA: TGTGCCAGCAGTTCACCGATTACAGGGATCTCTCAGCCCCAGCATTTT.

Only one count was recorded for this clone. The chain uses TRBV6-2 or TRBV6-3 and TRBJ2-3; D gene unclear. Trimming took off 1 base at V and 6 bases at J, with 8 bases between the two ends. This CDR3 is 13 amino acids long. The germline CDR1 and CDR2 sequences are MNHEY and SVGEGT. This chain's CDR3 is CASSYYYGDTQYF. DNA of the CDR3: TGTGCCAGCAGTTACTACTATGGGGATACGCAGTATTTT.

CDR3 sequence reads: CASSQDRGPYGYTF. The CDR3 DNA reads as TGTGCCAGCAGTCAGGACAGGGGGCCGTATGGCTACACCTTC. This chain uses TRBV28 with TRBJ1-2; TRBD1 aligns across 11 bases. Germline trimming cut 5 bases from V and 5 bases from J; bases unmatched to any gene: 4. This CDR3 has 14 amino acids. The germline V gene has CDR1 MDHEN and CDR2 SYDVKM.

This chain joins TRBV23-1 and TRBJ2-5; 7 bases agree with TRBD1. TRBV23-1 has ORF status, its function being uncertain. V lost 11 bases to trimming and J lost 3 bases; unmatched junction nucleotides: 3. The CDR3 length is 11 residues. CDR3 bases: TGCGCCCCAGGACAGGAAGAGACCCAGTACTTC. It translates to CAPGQEETQYF.

The V gene is TRBV4-3, the J gene TRBJ2-7; the match to TRBD2 covers 7 bases. This CDR3 is 18 amino acids long. CDR1 and CDR2 (germline): LGHNA, YSLEER. V lost 3 bases to trimming and J lost 9 bases; unmatched junction nucleotides: 23. The CDR3 bases are TGCGCCAGCAGCCACTTACTAGCGTACTTATCCTTCGACGGTGGGCAGTACTTC. Its translation is CASSHLLAYLSFDGGQYF.

The chain carries TRBV27 and TRBJ2-2; 8 bases are shared with TRBD2. This CDR3 region has 16 residues. V was pared by 5 bases and J by 7 bases, with 12 bases of the junction left unmatched. The germline CDR1 and CDR2 sequences are MNHEY and SMNVEV (reference sequence). CDR3 in DNA: TGTGCCAGCAGTGACCTCGGACTAGCCCTGGGCGGGGAGCTGTTTTTT. Protein sequence: CASSDLGLALGGELFF.

The gene calls are TRBV4-2 and TRBJ2-3; TRBD2 aligns across 9 bases. Germline values: CDR1 LGHNA, CDR2 YNFKEQ. Unmatched junction bases numbered 15, after V lost 0 bases and J lost 2 bases. The CDR3 length is 20 residues. The CDR3 spells CASSQDLGVAASGVTDTQYF. CDR3 nucleotides: TGTGCCAGCAGCCAAGATCTCGGGGTGGCCGCTAGCGGGGTCACAGATACGCAGTATTTT.

The V call is TRBV28, the J call TRBJ1-2, with 7 bases fitting TRBD1. Germline V gene lookup returns CDR1 MDHEN and CDR2 SYDVKM. The CDR3 is 15 amino acids. With 6 bases clipped from V and 5 bases from J, the junction kept 12 bases outside the gene matches. CDR3: CASSRPGQRSYGYTF. In nucleotides, the CDR3 is TGTGCCAGCAGCCGTCCGGGACAGCGGTCATATGGCTACACCTTC.

The rearrangement links TRBV5-1 to TRBJ2-3, with 8 bases lining up with TRBD1. Trimming removed 2 bases from V and 4 bases from J; junction bases left unmatched: 9. Germline-derived CDR1 and CDR2 are SGHRS and YFSETQ. This CDR3 spans 16 amino acids. The CDR3 nucleotides read TGCGCCAGCAGCTTTCAGGGGGCGTGGGACGCAGATACGCAGTATTTT. As protein: CASSFQGAWDADTQYF.

This clone was counted only a few times. The J gene is TRBJ1-6, the V gene TRBV19, with D hard to call. The CDR3 sequence is 13 residues long. Germline V gives CDR1 LNHDA, CDR2 SQIVND (reference sequence). Trimming took off 5 bases at V and 8 bases at J, with 10 bases between the two ends. CDR3: CASSSRTYSPLHF. The DNA for the CDR3 is TGTGCCAGTAGTTCCCGAACTTATTCACCCCTCCACTTT. The whole variable domain, filled in from reference TRBV19 and TRBJ1-6, reads DGGITQSPKYLFRKEGQNVTLSCEQNLNHDAMYWYRQDPGQGLRLIYYSQIVNDFQKGDIAEGYSVSREKKESFPLTVTSAQKNPTAFYLCASSSRTYSPLHFGNGTRLTVT.